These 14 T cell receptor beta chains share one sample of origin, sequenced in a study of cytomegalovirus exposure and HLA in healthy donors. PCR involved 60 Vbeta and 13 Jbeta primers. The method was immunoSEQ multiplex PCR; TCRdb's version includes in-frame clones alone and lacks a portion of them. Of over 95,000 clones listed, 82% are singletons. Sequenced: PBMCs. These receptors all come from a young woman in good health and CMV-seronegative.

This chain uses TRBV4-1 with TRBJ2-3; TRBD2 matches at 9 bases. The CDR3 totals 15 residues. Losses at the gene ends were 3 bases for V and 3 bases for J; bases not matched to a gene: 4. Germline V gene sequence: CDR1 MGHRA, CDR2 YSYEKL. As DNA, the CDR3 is TGCGCCAGCAGCCAGGCAGCGGGGGGAACAGATACGCAGTATTTT. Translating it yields CASSQAAGGTDTQYF.

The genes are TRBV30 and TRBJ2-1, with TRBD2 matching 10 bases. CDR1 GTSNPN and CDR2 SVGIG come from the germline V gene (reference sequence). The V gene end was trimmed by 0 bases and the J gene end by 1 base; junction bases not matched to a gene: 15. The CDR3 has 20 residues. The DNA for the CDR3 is TGTGCCTGGAGTGTCCTTTATCCCGGGACTAGCGTGGGGTCCTACAATGAGCAGTTCTTC. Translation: CAWSVLYPGTSVGSYNEQFF.

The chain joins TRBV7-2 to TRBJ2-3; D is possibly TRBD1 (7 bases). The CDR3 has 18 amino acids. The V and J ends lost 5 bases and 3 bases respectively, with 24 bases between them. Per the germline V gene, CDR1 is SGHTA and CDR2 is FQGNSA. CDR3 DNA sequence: TGTGCCAGCAGCATCCGGACAGGCCGCGGGGTCGGGACAGATACGCAGTATTTT. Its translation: CASSIRTGRGVGTDTQYF.

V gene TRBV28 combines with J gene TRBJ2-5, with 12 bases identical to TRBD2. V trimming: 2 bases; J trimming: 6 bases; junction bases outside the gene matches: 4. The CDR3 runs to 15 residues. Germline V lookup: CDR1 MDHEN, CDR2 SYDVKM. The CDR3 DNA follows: TGTGCCAGCAGTTTACCTAGCGGGAGGGTGAAGACCCAGTACTTC. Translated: CASSLPSGRVKTQYF.

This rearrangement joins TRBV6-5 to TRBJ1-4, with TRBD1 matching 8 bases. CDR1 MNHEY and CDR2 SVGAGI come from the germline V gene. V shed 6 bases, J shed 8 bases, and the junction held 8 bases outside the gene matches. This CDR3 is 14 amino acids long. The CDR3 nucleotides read TGTGCCAGCAGGCGACAGGGGAGAAAAGAAAAACTGTTTTTT. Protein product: CASRRQGRKEKLFF.

This CDR3 reads CASSRSAGPMNTEAFF. CDR3 bases: TGTGCCAGTAGTAGGTCGGCAGGGCCTATGAACACTGAAGCTTTCTTT. This chain uses TRBV19 with TRBJ1-1; D is possibly TRBD1 (5 bases). Germline values: CDR1 LNHDA, CDR2 SQIVND (reference sequence). The CDR3 is made up of 16 amino acids. Trimming removed 4 bases from V and 0 bases from J, with 15 bases in between.

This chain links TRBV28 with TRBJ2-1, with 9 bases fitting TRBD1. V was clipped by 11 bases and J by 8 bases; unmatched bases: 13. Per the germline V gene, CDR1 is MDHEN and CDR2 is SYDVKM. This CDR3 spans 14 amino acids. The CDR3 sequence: CACRGTGSLDEQFF. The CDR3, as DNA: TGTGCCTGTCGTGGGACAGGGAGTCTCGATGAGCAGTTCTTC.

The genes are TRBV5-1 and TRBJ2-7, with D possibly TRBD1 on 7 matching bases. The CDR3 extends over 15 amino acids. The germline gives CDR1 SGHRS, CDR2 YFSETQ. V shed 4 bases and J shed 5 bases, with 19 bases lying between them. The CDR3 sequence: CASSLGGGGIDEQYV. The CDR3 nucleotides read TGCGCCAGCAGCCTCGGTGGAGGGGGCATCGACGAGCAGTACGTC.

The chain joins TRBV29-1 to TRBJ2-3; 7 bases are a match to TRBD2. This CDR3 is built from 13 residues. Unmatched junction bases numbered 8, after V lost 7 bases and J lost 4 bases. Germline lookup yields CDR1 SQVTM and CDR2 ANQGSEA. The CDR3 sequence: CSGGRVESDTQYF. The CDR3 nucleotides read TGCAGCGGAGGGAGGGTTGAGTCAGATACGCAGTATTTT.

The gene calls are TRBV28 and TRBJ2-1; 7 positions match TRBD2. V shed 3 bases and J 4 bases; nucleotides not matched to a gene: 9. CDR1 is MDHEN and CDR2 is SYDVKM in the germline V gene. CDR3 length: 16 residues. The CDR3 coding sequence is TGTGCCAGCAGTTTTTTGGGCCTAGCGGCTTACAATGAGCAGTTCTTC. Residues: CASSFLGLAAYNEQFF.

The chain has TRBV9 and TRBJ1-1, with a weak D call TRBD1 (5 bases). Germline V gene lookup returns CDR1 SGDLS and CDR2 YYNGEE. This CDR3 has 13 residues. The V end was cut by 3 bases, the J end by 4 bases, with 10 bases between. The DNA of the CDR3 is TGTGCCAGCAGCGCCCCGGGGGGCACTGAAGCTTTCTTT. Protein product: CASSAPGGTEAFF.

The CDR3 sequence is CASSGDRGSNEQFF. In DNA, the CDR3 is TGTGCCAGCAGTGGGGACAGGGGGTCCAATGAGCAGTTCTTC. The chain couples TRBV25-1 to TRBJ2-1, with 11 bases identical to TRBD1. Trimming at V came to 4 bases and at J to 6 bases, leaving 2 bases not matched to a gene. The CDR3 length is 14 residues. Germline CDR1 is MGHDK and CDR2 is SYGVNS.

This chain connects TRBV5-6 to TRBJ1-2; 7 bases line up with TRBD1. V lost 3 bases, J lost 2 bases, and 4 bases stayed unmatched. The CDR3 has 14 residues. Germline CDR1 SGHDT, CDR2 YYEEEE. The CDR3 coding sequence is TGTGCCAGCAGCTGGGTGACAGGGAACTATGGCTACACCTTC. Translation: CASSWVTGNYGYTF.

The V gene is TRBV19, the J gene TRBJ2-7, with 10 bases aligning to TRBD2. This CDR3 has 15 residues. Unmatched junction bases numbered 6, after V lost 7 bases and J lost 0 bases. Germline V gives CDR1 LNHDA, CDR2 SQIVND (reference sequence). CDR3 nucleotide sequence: TGTGCCAGTAAGGCCGGACTAGCGGTCTCCTACGAGCAGTACTTC. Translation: CASKAGLAVSYEQYF.